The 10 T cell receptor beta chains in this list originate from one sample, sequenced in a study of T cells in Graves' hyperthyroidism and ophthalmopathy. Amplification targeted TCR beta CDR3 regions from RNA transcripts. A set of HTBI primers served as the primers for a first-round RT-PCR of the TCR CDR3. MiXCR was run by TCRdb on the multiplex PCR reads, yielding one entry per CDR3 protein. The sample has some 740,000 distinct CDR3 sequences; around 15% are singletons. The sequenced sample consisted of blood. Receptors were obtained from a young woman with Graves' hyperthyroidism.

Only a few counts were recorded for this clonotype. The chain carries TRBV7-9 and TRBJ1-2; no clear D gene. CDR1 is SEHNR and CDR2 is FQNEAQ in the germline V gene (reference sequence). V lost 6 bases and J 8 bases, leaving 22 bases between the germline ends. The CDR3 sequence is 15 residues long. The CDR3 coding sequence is TGTGCCAGCAGTAATCCCGTTTGGGAGAAAGAAGGCTACACCTTC. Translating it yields CASSNPVWEKEGYTF.

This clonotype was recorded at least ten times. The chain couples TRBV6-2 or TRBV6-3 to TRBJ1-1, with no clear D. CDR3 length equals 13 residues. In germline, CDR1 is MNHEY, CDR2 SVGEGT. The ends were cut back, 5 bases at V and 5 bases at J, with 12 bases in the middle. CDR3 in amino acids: CASSLYGETEAFF. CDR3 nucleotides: TGTGCCAGCAGTCTATATGGCGAAACTGAAGCTTTCTTT.

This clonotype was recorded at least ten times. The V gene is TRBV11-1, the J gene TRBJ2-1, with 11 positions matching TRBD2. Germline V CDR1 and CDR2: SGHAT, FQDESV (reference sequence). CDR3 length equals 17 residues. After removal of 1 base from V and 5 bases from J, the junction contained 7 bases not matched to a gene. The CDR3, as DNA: TGTGCCAGCAGCTTAGGGGTCACTAGCGGGAGAGACAATGAGCAGTTCTTC. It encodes CASSLGVTSGRDNEQFF.

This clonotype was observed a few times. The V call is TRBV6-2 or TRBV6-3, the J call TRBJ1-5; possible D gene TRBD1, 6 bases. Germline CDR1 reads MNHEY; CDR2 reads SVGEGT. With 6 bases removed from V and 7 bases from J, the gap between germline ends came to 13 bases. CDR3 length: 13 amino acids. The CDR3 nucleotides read TGTGCCAGCAGCACAGGGAATTCGCAGCCCCAGCATTTT. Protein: CASSTGNSQPQHF.

The CDR3 is CASSPQGRSGANVLTF. The CDR3 DNA reads as TGTGCCAGCAGCCCCCAGGGTAGGTCTGGGGCCAACGTCCTGACTTTC. The chain carries TRBV7-2 and TRBJ2-6; D might be TRBD1 (5 bases). Trimming stripped 5 bases from V and 1 base from J, with 12 bases between. The CDR3 sequence is 16 residues long. CDR1 is SGHTA, CDR2 FQGNSA, per germline.

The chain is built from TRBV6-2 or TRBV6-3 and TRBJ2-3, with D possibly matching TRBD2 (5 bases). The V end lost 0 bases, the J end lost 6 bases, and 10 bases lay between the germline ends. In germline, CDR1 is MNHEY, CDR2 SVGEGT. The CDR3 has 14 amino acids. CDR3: CASSYSTGRDTQYF. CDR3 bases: TGTGCCAGCAGTTACTCAACGGGAAGGGATACGCAGTATTTT.

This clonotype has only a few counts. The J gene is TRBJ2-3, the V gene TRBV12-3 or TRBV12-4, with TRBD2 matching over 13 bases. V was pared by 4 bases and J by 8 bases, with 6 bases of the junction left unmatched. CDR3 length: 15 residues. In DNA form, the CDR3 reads TGTGCCAGCAGTTCTGGGACTAGCGGGATAGGTACGCAGTATTTT. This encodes CASSSGTSGIGTQYF.

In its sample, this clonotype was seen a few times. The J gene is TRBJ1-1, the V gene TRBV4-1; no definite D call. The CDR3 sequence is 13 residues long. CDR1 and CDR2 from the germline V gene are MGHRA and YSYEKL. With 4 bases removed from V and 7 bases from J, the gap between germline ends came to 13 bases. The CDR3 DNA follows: TGCGCCAGCAGCCCGGCCCCTCCGAGTGAAGCTTTCTTT. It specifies CASSPAPPSEAFF.

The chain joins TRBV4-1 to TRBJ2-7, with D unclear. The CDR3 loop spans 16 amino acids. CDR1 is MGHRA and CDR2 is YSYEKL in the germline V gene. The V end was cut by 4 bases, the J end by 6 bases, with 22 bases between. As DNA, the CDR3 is TGCGCCAGCAGCCCTGTTCCGATGAGACAAGTCGGCGAGCAGTACTTC. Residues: CASSPVPMRQVGEQYF.

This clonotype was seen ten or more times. The CDR3 region is CAIRPGLSQETQYF. CDR3 in DNA: TGTGCCATTAGACCGGGACTATCACAAGAGACCCAGTACTTC. The chain couples TRBV10-3 to TRBJ2-5, with TRBD2 identical over 7 bases. CDR3 length equals 14 residues. CDR1 is ENHRY, CDR2 SYGVKD, per germline. J lost 2 bases, V lost 9 bases, and 9 bases had no gene match.